One and the same sample provided the 2 T cell receptor beta chains below, sequenced in a study of identical twins. TCRdb reprocessed the 5' RACE reads via MiXCR and lists one record per CDR3 protein. The repertoire has roughly 220,000 distinct CDR3 sequences, 6% to 7% of them found once; the top ten carry approximately 15%. These same records also appear under a second study, on T cells expressing NK-cell markers.

Sequencing input: CD8+ T cells sorted from blood. The receptors here all came from a woman younger than 30 in good health.

This clonotype was counted a few times. The CDR3: CAISEAINQPQHF. CDR3 DNA: TGTGCCATCAGTGAGGCGATCAATCAGCCCCAGCATTTT. The chain couples TRBV10-3 to TRBJ1-5; D is unresolved. The CDR3 runs 13 residues. The germline V gene encodes CDR1 ENHRY and CDR2 SYGVKD. Trimming took off 2 bases at V and 3 bases at J, with 5 bases between the two ends.

This clonotype showed up just a few times. The V gene is TRBV5-5, the J gene TRBJ1-1; 9 bases are shared with TRBD1. This CDR3 comprises 13 residues. With V trimmed by 1 base and J by 6 bases, 1 base remained unmatched. Germline values: CDR1 SGHKS, CDR2 YYEKEE (reference sequence). The CDR3 nucleotides are TGTGCCAGCAGCTTGTGGACAGGGGCTGAAGCTTTCTTT. Translation: CASSLWTGAEAFF.